This TCR beta chain was observed in a study of cytomegalovirus exposure and HLA in healthy donors (TCRdb year 2017). About the study as a whole: An earlier analysis of 587 of the donors reported under 300 Gb of sequence data and around 100 million unique TCR beta sequences obtained from 180 million or so T cells. The study profiled the T cell repertoires of around 700 subjects by immunosequencing and related them to cytomegalovirus serostatus. Every discovery cohort repertoire had been produced on one sequencing platform. Class I and class II HLA loci were covered by the typing at four-digit resolution. In addition to the first cohort of 666 subjects, a separate validation cohort of around 110 different subjects was used. Rather than using new phenotypic data, the later analysis identified candidate immune exposures from TCR beta sequences and from how often those sequences occurred across donors. Among a few hundred genotyped donors of the cohort, an average of roughly 240,000 unique TCR beta nucleotide sequences were sequenced per donor, around 18% of them non-productive. Donor age, sex, ethnicity and CMV serostatus were compiled alongside the repertoire data. The study was designed to test whether signatures of past pathogen exposure could be identified by cataloging public T cell receptors. Because of strong linkage in the cohort, roughly five DR-DQ haplotypes were treated as single units for association and clustering. A later genetic analysis took genome-wide SNP genotypes for about three fifths of the roughly 670 donors and used that subset as a discovery cohort. Of the roughly 400 genotyped donors, 81% fell in the genetic ancestry cluster associated with self-reported Caucasian donors. Approximately 330 gigabases of sequencing data and 91 million or so unique TCR sequences made up an early release that covered approximately 650 HLA-typed donors. In a later analysis, previously published TCR beta repertoires from several hundred donors were re-analyzed and high-resolution HLA genotyping was added so that TCR occurrence patterns could be studied. To decide whether each TCR beta V gene segment behaved as functional or pseudogenic, an earlier analysis of some 600 of the donors relied on high-throughput TCR beta sequencing. The study combined high-throughput TCR immunosequencing, statistical association of individual TCRs with disease status, and machine learning to predict cytomegalovirus infection status. Typing coverage varied by locus: roughly 629-630 donors for A, B, C, DRB1 and DQB1; approximately 500 for DQA1; more than 600 for DPA1; roughly 450 for DPB1. General findings and caveats noted by the study authors: Three of the identified cytomegalovirus-associated TCR beta chains were confirmed in vitro to be specific for cytomegalovirus antigens. A further reported finding was that TCR beta sequences accurately predicted the HLA-A and HLA-B alleles for most subjects in the first cohort. The 87-base-pair reads could not distinguish some IMGT-functional V segments, including TRBV6-2 and TRBV6-3, so those segments were excluded. When HLA alleles, especially DR and DQ, strongly co-occurred, TCR associations were difficult to assign to individual alleles. Presence/absence analyses assumed roughly uniform sequencing depth across donors, an assumption that may not hold. A total of 150 or so TCR beta chains were listed by the study as associated with cytomegalovirus. In a later analysis, most CMV-associated TCR beta chains were found to appear HLA-restricted, with HLA associations seemingly driven largely by CMV exposure. For the cohort, immune exposure information was limited to CMV serostatus. Several of the top co-occurrence clusters appeared to be linked to parvovirus B19, influenza, CMV and Epstein-Barr virus, according to a later analysis. The classifier was reported to diagnose cytomegalovirus status with high specificity and sensitivity in both the original and validation cohorts. A later analysis found that HLA-associated TCR beta chains were more clonally expanded and had lower generation probabilities than equally common non-associated chains. In an earlier analysis of some 640 of the donors, most TCR beta V segments were observed in productive rearrangements about 87% or about 30% of the time, broadly matching IMGT annotations. In a later analysis, the rate of TCR association differed among HLA loci, with DRB1 alleles having the most associated TCRs and HLA-C alleles having the fewest. The earlier analysis of 587 of the donors excluded some 15 rarely observed V segments, including chromosome 9 orphons, because counts were too low. It was suggested by the authors that the approach could potentially be generalized to other disease states and immunological phenotypes. Compared with the approximately 600-donor mean, donors in an Asian-associated ancestry cluster had fewer N-insertions in productive TCRs, according to a later genetic analysis. An association between a missense DCLRE1C variant and V-gene and J-gene trimming of TCR beta chains was found in a later genetic analysis and replicated in an independent cohort. HLA typing was unavailable for some donors at each locus, so association tests used only the typed subset. While some public TCRs were present in many individuals, most TCR sequences turned up only very rarely across donors. In this cohort, only TCR beta chains were sequenced, and detectable features were limited by the absence of alpha or paired-chain data. Linkage disequilibrium might explain the correlated functional status among segregating V segments, but an unknown experimental factor could not be ruled out. A cluster of highly shared sequence variants was judged likely to represent a technical artifact of the sequencing pipeline. A later analysis associated 16,951 TCR beta sequences with specific HLA alleles at a false discovery rate of 0.05.

The cohort comprised several hundred healthy bone marrow donors. All cohort members were sampled while nominally healthy, although unrecorded immune exposures were likely present. The donor was CMV seropositive and was included in the group of 250 to 350 seropositive cohort members. A peripheral blood sample was provided by each donor, and peripheral blood mononuclear cells were used for TCR beta sequencing. Genomic DNA was extracted from the blood cell samples with the Qiagen DNeasy Blood Extraction Kit. The method was the immunoSEQ multiplex PCR assay. A mixture of 60 forward primers for TCR Vbeta segments and 13 reverse primers for TCR Jbeta segments was used in the multiplex PCR. Amplification of the CDR3 region of rearranged TCR beta genes was performed with a multiplex PCR assay on genomic DNA. The amplified TCR beta libraries were sequenced on the Illumina HiSeq System as 87-base-pair reads. The study's own analysis went as follows. In a later analysis, some 80 million unique TCR beta chains were counted across the 650 to 700 repertoires, and approximately 9.9 million of these chains were shared by at least two donors. Raw reads were error-corrected and collapsed into unique sequences with a nearest-neighbor algorithm that merged closely related sequences to remove PCR and sequencing errors. V, D and J gene segments were assigned by aligning CDR3 sequences to IMGT reference sequences. For a sequence to be retained, a match of at least six nucleotides was required to both a V gene segment and a J gene segment. A rearrangement was called productive if the CDR3 had no stop codons and remained in frame with V and J, and every other rearrangement was called non-productive. CDR3 was defined according to IMGT convention as the region running from the second conserved V-encoded cysteine to the conserved J-encoded phenylalanine. The earlier analysis of about 500 of the donors excluded sequences that lacked an unambiguous match to a single V gene segment. An earlier analysis of a few hundred of the donors classified V segments as functional when productive rearrangements were above 56.7% and as segregating when the standard deviation between donors was above 5%. A statistical classification framework was developed to diagnose cytomegalovirus status using the catalog of TCR beta chain sequences. V and J gene assignment, in a later analysis, came from comparing TCR nucleotide sequences with IMGT/GENE-DB human TR gene sequences. In a later analysis, CDR3 sequences and most-parsimonious VDJ recombination scenarios were assigned using the TCRdist pipeline. In a later analysis, each TCR beta chain was defined by its CDR3 amino acid sequence together with its V-gene family, and reads without a unique V-gene family were excluded. In a later analysis, 450 to 600 highly shared, low-generation-probability nucleotide sequences were removed to address suspected cross-contamination and a sequencing artifact. In a later analysis, a clonal expansion index was calculated for each public chain from normalized within-repertoire ranks of inferred template counts. Generation probabilities in a later analysis came from a VDJ recombination model fitted to out-of-frame rearrangements, and those results were checked against IGoR. Hypergeometric tests were used in a later analysis to score TCR-TCR, TCR-HLA and TCR-CMV co-occurrence, with a repertoire-size bias correction applied to the TCR pairs. A later analysis estimated false discovery rates by permuting HLA or CMV assignments 20 times. In a later analysis, co-occurring TCRs were grouped using DBSCAN, with TCRdist sequence similarity added in when clustering inside HLA-allele-positive subsets. For co-occurrence clustering, repertoires with fewer than 30,000 or more than 120,000 public chains were excluded, along with five repertoires with anomalous nucleotide sharing. Imported from immuneACCESS, the table was reduced by TCRdb to in-frame sequences with V and J called. These copies leave out some clones; in studies compared against another copy, an unresolved V gene accounts for under half, and the cause of the remainder is not known. V and J calls and clone size come straight from that table; D and trimming were deduced from the DNA. Recorded for this sample are about 150,000 clones; roughly 80% of them occurred a single time. In total, the top ten clones hold about 13% of the sample.

CDR1 is given as LNHDA and CDR2 as SQIVND, both from the germline V gene (reference sequence). Trimming takes 3 bases off V and 6 bases off J; junction bases not matched to a gene: 9. Its CDR3 holds 15 amino acids, cysteine through phenylalanine. The sequence is cut down to CDR3 DNA, 45 bases in frame from base 1. Concerning this clone: Its binding antigen is unknown. Base qualities are not provided; no much larger clone lies one nucleotide away.

The chain is assembled from TRBV19 and TRBJ2-5; 8 bases in the middle match TRBD1. The sample consisted of PBMCs. The TCR originated in a young man in good health and CMV-seropositive. The DNA is as follows: TGTGCCAGTAGTATTGAGACAGGGGTTACGAAGACCCAGTACTTC. Its product reads: CASSIETGVTKTQYF.